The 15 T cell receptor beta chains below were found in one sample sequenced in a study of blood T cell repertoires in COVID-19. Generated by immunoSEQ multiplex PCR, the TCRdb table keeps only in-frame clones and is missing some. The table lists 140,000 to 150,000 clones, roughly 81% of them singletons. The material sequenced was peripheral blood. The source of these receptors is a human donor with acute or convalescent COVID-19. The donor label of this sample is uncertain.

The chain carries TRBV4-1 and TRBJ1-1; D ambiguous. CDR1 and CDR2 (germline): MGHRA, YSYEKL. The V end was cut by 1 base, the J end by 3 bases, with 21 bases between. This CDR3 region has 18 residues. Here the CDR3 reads CASSQVNFLGPSDTEAFF. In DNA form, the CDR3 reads TGCGCCAGCAGCCAAGTTAACTTTCTGGGCCCCTCGGACACTGAAGCTTTCTTT.

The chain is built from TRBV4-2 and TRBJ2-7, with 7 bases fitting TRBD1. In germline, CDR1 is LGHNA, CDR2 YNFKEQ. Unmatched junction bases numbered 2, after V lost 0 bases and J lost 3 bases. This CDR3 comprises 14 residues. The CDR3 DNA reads TGTGCCAGCAGCCAAGATCCAGGGGGCTACGAGCAGTACTTC. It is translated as CASSQDPGGYEQYF.

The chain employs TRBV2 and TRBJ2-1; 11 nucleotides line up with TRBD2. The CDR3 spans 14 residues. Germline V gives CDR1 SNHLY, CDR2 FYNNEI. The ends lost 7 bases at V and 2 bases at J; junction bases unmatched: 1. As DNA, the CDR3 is TGTGCCAGCAAGACTAGCGGGGCCTACAATGAGCAGTTCTTC. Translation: CASKTSGAYNEQFF.

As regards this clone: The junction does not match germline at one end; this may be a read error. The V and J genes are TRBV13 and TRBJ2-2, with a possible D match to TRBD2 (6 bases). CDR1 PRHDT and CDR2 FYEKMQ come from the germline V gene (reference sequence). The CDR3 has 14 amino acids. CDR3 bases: TGTGCCAGCAGTTTAGGAGGGGCAGCCGGGGAGCTGTTTTTT. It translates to CASSLGGAAGELFF.

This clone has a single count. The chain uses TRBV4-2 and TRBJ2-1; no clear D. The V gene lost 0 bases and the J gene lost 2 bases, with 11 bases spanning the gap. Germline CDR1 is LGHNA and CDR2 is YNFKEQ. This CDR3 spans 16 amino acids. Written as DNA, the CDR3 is TGTGCCAGCAGCCAAGAAGGCGGTGCCGCCTACAATGAGCAGTTCTTC. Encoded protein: CASSQEGGAAYNEQFF.

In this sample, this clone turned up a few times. CDR3 region: CASSLGVGQGRGSPLHF. The DNA for the CDR3 is TGTGCCAGCAGCTTGGGCGTCGGACAGGGGAGGGGGTCACCCCTCCACTTT. The chain combines TRBV5-4 with TRBJ1-6, with 9 bases lining up with TRBD1. J gave up 10 bases and V 0 bases, and 11 bases lay outside the gene matches. The CDR3 is 17 amino acids. Germline CDR1 SGHNT, CDR2 YYREEE (reference sequence).

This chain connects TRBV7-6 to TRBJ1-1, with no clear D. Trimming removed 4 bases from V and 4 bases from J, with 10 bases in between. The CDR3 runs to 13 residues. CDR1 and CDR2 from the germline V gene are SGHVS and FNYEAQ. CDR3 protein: CASSSGLITEAFF. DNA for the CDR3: TGTGCCAGCAGCTCTGGACTGATCACTGAAGCTTTCTTT. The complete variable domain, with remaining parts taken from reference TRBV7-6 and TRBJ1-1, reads GAGVSQSPRYKVTKRGQDVALRCDPISGHVSLYWYRQALGQGPEFLTYFNYEAQQDKSGLPNDRFSAERPEGSISTLTIQRTEQRDSAMYRCASSSGLITEAFFGQGTRLTVV.

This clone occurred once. CDR3 DNA sequence: TGTGCCTGGAGTGTAACCCAGCGGTTGCAGCCCCAGCATTTT. Its translation: CAWSVTQRLQPQHF. The gene calls are TRBV30 and TRBJ1-5; the D is unclear. The CDR3 has 14 amino acids. The germline CDR1 and CDR2 sequences are GTSNPN and SVGIG (reference sequence). With 0 bases removed from V and 7 bases from J, the gap between germline ends came to 13 bases.

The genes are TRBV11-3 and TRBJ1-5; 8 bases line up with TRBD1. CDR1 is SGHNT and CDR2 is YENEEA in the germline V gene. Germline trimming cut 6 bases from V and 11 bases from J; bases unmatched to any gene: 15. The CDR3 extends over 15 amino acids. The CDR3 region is CASRPGQGLSLTQHF. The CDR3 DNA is TGTGCCAGCAGACCTGGACAGGGCCTTTCGTTGACCCAGCATTTT.

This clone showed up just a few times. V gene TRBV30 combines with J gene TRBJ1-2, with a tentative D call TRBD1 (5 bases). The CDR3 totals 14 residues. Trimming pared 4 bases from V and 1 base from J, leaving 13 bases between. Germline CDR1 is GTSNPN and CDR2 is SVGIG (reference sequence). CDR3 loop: CAWTPGHGNYGYTF. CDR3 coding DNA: TGTGCCTGGACCCCCGGACACGGTAACTATGGCTACACCTTC.

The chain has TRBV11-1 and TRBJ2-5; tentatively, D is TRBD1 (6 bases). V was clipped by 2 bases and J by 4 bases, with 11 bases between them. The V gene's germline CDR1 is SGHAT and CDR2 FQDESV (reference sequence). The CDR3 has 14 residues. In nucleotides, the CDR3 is TGTGCCAGCAGCTTATTGGGACACGGAGAGACCCAGTACTTC. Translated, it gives CASSLLGHGETQYF.

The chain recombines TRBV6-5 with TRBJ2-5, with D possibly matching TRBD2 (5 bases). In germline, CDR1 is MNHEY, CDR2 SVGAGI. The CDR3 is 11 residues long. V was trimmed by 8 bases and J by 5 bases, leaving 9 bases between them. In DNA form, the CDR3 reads TGTGCCAGCGGACTCGGGGAGACCCAGTACTTC. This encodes CASGLGETQYF.

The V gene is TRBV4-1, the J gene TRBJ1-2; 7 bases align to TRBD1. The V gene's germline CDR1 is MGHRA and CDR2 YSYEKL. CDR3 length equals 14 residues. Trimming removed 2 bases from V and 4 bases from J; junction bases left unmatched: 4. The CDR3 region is CASSQQTGFYGYTF. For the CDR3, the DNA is TGCGCCAGCAGCCAACAGACAGGGTTCTATGGCTACACCTTC.

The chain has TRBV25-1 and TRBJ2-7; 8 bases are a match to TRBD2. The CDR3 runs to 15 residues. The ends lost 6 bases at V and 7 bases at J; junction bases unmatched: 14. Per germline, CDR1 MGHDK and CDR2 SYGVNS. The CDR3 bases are TGTGCCAGCAGCCCACCGGGAGGGGCAACAGGGGAGCAGTACTTC. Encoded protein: CASSPPGGATGEQYF.

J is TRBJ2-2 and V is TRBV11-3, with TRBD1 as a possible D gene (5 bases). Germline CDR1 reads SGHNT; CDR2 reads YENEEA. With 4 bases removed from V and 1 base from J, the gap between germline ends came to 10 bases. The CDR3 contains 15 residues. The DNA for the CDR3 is TGTGCCAGCAGCTCCTCCGACAGGAACACCGGGGAGCTGTTTTTT. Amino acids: CASSSSDRNTGELFF.